These 2 T cell receptor beta chains share one sample of origin, sequenced in a study of shared clonotypes between healthy human individuals. Profiling relied on immunoSEQ multiplex PCR, and the TCRdb table lists in-frame clones only, not all of them. Counted here are roughly 2 million clones, about 95% occurring once; the ten biggest clones make up approximately 1.2%. Naive CD8 cells lacked CD45RO and underwent positive selection for CCR7, leaving out terminally differentiated effector memory CD45RA+ cells. The specimen sequenced was naive CD8+ T cells sorted from blood. The receptors come from a man aged 18 to 29 in good health.

CDR3 sequence: CASSQEPGLASTGELFF. CDR3 bases: TGCGCCAGCAGCCAAGAGCCGGGACTAGCGTCCACCGGGGAGCTGTTTTTT. This sequence joins TRBV4-1 and TRBJ2-2; 10 positions match TRBD2. This CDR3 region has 17 residues. V lost 0 bases, J lost 4 bases, and 5 bases stayed unmatched. From germline, CDR1 is MGHRA and CDR2 YSYEKL.

Comment on this clone: The identical CDR3 is also encoded by other nucleotide sequences in the sample. The gene calls are TRBV27 and TRBJ1-3, with unresolved D. From germline, CDR1 is MNHEY and CDR2 SMNVEV (reference sequence). The V end was cut by 2 bases, the J end by 0 bases, with 8 bases between. The CDR3 has 15 amino acids. For the CDR3, the DNA is TGTGCCAGCAGTTTAGTCGGGCCCTCTGGAAACACCATATATTTT. This sequence encodes CASSLVGPSGNTIYF.